The 9 T cell receptor beta chains in this list originate from one sample, sequenced in a study of blood T cells in healthy people across ages. With a J-beta primer mix and a sample-barcoded 5' primer, a second PCR ran about 7 to 11 cycles. TCRdb analysed the 5' RACE reads with MiXCR anew, one entry per CDR3 protein. The data hold 800,000 to 950,000 distinct CDR3 sequences, with about 28% observed a single time. The same sample was also studied in work on T cells of mothers and their children.

Sequenced: blood. These TCRs come from a woman in her thirties or forties in good health.

The chain has TRBV4-1 and TRBJ2-1; 8 bases map to TRBD2. Trimming removed 8 bases from V and 12 bases from J; junction bases left unmatched: 18. Germline V gene data show CDR1 as MGHRA and CDR2 as YSYEKL. This CDR3 has 15 residues. The CDR3 spells CASCPTSGTRRAQFF. The DNA for the CDR3 is TGCGCCAGCTGCCCTACTTCCGGGACTAGACGTGCGCAGTTCTTC.

This clonotype was seen a handful of times. At one boundary the junction diverges from the germline segment, which might be a read error. The chain recombines TRBV4-2 with TRBJ2-4; tentative D call: TRBD1 (6 bases). The J call may be in error: the DNA end matches TRBJ2-7 better. The CDR3 totals 17 residues. Per the germline V gene, CDR1 is LGHNA and CDR2 is YNFKEQ. CDR3 nucleotides: TGTGCCAGCAGCCAAGAAATATCAGGGGTGATCTCCCACGAGCAGTACTTC. Its translation is CASSQEISGVISHEQYF.

This clonotype has a count of ten or more. The V call is TRBV19, the J call TRBJ2-1; TRBD2 agrees at 10 bases. V lost 9 bases, J lost 2 bases, and 16 bases stayed unmatched. Per the germline V gene, CDR1 is LNHDA and CDR2 is SQIVND (reference sequence). The CDR3 contains 18 residues. The CDR3 DNA sequence: TGTGCCAGCGGACGTCAACTACTAGCGGGGAGCACCTACAATGAGCAGTTCTTC. Protein product: CASGRQLLAGSTYNEQFF.

This clonotype turned up a few times. J is TRBJ1-2 and V is TRBV5-1; D may be TRBD1 (5 bases). Germline V CDR1 and CDR2: SGHRS, YFSETQ. Trimming stripped 4 bases from V and 4 bases from J, with 17 bases between. The CDR3 length is 15 residues. For the CDR3, the DNA is TGCGCCAGCAGCCCTACCCTGGGGACGATCTATGGCTACACCTTC. It specifies CASSPTLGTIYGYTF.

The chain recombines TRBV7-2 with TRBJ2-7, with 7 positions matching TRBD1. In germline, CDR1 is SGHTA, CDR2 FQGNSA. CDR3 length: 15 amino acids. Trimming removed 5 bases from V and 3 bases from J; junction bases left unmatched: 10. The CDR3, as DNA: TGTGCCAGCAGCGGTAGAAGACAGGGTGACTACGAGCAGTACTTC. It is translated as CASSGRRQGDYEQYF. Based on the CDR3 plus reference TRBV7-2 and TRBJ2-7, the full variable domain is GAGVSQSPSNKVTEKGKDVELRCDPISGHTALYWYRQSLGQGLEFLIYFQGNSAPDKSGLPSDRFSAERTGGSVSTLTIQRTQQEDSAVYLCASSGRRQGDYEQYFGPGTRLTVT.

As to this clonotype: This clone may be a read error of a much larger clone one base away. This chain connects TRBV7-2 to TRBJ2-7, with unresolved D. The V gene's germline CDR1 is SGHTA and CDR2 FQGNSA. Trimming cost V 1 base and J 7 bases, with 20 bases left between them. The CDR3 loop spans 16 amino acids. The CDR3 bases are TGTGCCAGCAGCTTAGGCAGGTTTTCAAGAGAAGGGGAGCAGTACTTC. This sequence encodes CASSLGRFSREGEQYF.

This clonotype was recorded at least ten times. In DNA, the CDR3 is TGTGCCAGCACCTCCCTCTTGGTCAGCTCCTACAATGAGCAGTTCTTC. This translates into CASTSLLVSSYNEQFF. The chain carries TRBV9 and TRBJ2-1; D is uncertain. From germline, CDR1 is SGDLS and CDR2 YYNGEE. Trimming cost V 6 bases and J 0 bases, with 16 bases left between them. The CDR3 covers 16 residues.

The table lists this clonotype with many counts. This rearrangement joins TRBV7-2 to TRBJ2-7; D not resolved. The CDR3 covers 13 residues. V shed 2 bases and J shed 6 bases, with 11 bases lying between them. Germline assignment: CDR1 SGHTA and CDR2 FQGNSA. CDR3 nucleotides: TGTGCCAGCAGCTTATTCTCGGACGCCGAGCAGTACTTC. As protein: CASSLFSDAEQYF.

The table lists this clonotype with a few counts. The J gene is TRBJ1-1, the V gene TRBV6-2 or TRBV6-3; a possible D gene is TRBD1 (5 bases). Trimming pared 2 bases from V and 0 bases from J, leaving 7 bases between. Germline CDR1 is MNHEY and CDR2 is SVGEGT. The CDR3 length is 14 residues. CDR3 nucleotides: TGTGCCAGCAGTTACCAACAGGTGAACACTGAAGCTTTCTTT. Encoded protein: CASSYQQVNTEAFF.